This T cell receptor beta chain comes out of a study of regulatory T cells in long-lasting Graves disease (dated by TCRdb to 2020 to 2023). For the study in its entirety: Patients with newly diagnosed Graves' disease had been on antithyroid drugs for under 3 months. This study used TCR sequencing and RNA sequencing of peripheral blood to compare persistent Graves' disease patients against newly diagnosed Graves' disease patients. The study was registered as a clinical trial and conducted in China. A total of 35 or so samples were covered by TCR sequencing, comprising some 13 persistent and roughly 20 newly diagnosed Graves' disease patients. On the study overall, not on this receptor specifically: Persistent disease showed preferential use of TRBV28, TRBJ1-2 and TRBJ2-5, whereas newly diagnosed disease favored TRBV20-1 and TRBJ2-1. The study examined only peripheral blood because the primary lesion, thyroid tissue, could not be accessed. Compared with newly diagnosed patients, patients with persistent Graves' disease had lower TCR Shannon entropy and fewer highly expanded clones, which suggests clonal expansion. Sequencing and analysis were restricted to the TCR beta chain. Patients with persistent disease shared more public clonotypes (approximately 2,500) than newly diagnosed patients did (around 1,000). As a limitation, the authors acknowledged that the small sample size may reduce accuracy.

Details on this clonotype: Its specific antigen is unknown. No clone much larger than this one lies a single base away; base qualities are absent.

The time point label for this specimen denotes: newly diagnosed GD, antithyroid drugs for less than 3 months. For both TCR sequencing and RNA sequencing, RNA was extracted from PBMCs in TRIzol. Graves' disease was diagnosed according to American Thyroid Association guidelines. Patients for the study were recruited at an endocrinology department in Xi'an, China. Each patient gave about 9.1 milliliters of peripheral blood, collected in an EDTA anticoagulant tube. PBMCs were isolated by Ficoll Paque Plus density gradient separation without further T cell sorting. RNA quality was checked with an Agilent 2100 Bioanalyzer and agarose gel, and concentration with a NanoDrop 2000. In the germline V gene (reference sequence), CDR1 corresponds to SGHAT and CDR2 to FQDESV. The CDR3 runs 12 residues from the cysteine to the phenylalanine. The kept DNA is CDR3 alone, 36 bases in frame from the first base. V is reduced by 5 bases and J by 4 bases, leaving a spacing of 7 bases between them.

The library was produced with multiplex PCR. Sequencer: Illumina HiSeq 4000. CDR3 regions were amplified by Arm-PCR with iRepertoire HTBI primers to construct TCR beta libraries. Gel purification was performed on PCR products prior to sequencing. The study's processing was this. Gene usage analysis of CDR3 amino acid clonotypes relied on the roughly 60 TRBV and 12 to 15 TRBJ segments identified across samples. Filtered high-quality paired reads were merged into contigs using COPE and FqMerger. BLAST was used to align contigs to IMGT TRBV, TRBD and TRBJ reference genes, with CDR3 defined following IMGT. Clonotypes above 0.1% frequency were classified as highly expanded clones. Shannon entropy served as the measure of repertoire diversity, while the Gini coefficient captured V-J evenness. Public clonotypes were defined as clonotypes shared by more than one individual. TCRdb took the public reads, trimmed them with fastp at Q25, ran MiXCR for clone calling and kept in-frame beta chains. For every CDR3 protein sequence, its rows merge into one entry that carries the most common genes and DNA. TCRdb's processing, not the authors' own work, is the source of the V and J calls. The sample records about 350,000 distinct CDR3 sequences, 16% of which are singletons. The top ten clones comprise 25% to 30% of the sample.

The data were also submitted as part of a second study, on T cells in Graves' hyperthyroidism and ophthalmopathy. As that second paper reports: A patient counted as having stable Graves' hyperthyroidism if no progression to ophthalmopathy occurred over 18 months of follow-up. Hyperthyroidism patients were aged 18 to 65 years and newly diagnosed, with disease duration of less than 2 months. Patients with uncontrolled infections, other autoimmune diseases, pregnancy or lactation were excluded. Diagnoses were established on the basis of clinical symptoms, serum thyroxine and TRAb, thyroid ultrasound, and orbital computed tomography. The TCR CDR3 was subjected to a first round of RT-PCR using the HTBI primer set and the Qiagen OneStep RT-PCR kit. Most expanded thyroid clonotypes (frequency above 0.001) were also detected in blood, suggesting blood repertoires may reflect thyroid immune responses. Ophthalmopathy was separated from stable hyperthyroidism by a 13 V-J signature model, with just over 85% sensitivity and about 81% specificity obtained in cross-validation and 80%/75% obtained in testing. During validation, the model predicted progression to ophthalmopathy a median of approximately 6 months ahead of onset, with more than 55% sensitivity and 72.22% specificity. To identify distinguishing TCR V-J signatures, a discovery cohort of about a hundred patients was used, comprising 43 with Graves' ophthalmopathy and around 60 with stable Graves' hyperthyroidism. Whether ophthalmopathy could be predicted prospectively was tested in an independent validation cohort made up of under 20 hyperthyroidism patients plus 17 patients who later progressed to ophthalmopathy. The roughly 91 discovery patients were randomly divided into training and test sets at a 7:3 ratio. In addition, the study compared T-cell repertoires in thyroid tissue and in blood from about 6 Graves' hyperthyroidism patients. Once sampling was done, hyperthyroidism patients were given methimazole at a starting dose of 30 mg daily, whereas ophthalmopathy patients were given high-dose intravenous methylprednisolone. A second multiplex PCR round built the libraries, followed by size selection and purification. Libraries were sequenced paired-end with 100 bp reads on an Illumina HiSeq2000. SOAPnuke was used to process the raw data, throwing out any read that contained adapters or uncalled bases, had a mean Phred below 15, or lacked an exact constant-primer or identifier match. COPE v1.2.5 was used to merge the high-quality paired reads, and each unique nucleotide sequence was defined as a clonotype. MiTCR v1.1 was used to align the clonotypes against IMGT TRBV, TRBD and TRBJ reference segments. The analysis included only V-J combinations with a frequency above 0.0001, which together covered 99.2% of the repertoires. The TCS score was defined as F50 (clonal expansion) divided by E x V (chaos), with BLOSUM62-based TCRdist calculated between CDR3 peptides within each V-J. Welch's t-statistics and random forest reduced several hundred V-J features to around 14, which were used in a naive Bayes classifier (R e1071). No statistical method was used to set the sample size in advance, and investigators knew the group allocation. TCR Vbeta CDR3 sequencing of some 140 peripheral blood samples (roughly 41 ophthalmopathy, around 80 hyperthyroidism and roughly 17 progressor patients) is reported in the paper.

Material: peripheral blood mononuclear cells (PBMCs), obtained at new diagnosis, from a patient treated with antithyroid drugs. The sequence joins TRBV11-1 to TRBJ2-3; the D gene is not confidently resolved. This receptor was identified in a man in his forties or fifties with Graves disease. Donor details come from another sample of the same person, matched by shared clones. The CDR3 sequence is CASSPKADTQYF. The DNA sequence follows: TGTGCCAGCAGCCCAAAGGCAGATACGCAGTATTTT.